The clone carrying this T cell receptor beta chain was seen only once. Antigen specificity is unknown. A junction end diverges from the germline sequence, so it may reflect a read error. Different DNA sequences within this sample yield the same CDR3. This specimen belongs to a study of Tregs in tolerant kidney transplant recipients. Overall study results and limits: Donor-specific Treg expansion exceeded global Treg expansion in tolerant patients, suggesting antigen drive. Findings come from small patient numbers and require larger validation. Some patients' samples used different primers over time, so nucleotide sequences weren't comparable.

The CDR3 runs 16 residues. Germline assignment: CDR1 SGHVS and CDR2 FQNEAQ. Mixed chimerism was transient after nonmyeloablative marrow transplants from related graft donors. CD4+CD25+CD127- Tregs, CD4+CD25- non-Tregs, CD4 and CD8 cells were sorted. Using immunoSEQ multiplex PCR, the repertoire was profiled, and TCRdb retains in-frame clones only, with some absent. In the table there are 80,000 or so clones, more than 85% of which are singletons. This TCR derives from a human patient who received a combined kidney and bone marrow transplant. A subset of T cells may come from the graft donor. The specimen was CD4+ T cells from blood (PBMCs), collected 24 months after the transplant. V is TRBV7-8 and J is TRBJ1-6; perhaps TRBD1 as D (5 bases). CDR3 bases: TGTGCCAGCAGCTTCCCTGGGGCAGGGCAAAATTCCCCCCTCCACTTT. Translation gives CASSFPGAGQNSPLHF. The full variable domain, completed using reference TRBV7-8 and TRBJ1-6, is GAGVSQSPRYKVAKRGQDVALRCDPISGHVSLFWYQQALGQGPEFLTYFQNEAQLDKSGLPSDRFFAERPEGSVSTLKIQRTQQEDSAVYLCASSFPGAGQNSPLHFGNGTRLTVT.